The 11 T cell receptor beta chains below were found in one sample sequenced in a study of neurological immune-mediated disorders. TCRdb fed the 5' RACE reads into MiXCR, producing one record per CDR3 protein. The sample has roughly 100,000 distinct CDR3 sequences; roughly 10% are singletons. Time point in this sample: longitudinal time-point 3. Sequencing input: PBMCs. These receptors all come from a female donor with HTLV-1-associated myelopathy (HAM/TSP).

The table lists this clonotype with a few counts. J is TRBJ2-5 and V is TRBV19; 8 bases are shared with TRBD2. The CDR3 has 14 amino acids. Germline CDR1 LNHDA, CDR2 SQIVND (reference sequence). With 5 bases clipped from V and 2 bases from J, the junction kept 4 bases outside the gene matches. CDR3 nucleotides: TGTGCCAGTAGTCCAGCGGGAGTTCAAGAGACCCAGTACTTC. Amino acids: CASSPAGVQETQYF.

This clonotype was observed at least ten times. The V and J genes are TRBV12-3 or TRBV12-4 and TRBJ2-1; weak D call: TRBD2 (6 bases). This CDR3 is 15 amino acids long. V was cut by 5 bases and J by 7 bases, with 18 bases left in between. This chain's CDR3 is CASSPEGPGRNEQFF. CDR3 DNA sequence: TGTGCCAGCAGTCCCGAAGGGCCGGGGAGGAATGAGCAGTTCTTC.

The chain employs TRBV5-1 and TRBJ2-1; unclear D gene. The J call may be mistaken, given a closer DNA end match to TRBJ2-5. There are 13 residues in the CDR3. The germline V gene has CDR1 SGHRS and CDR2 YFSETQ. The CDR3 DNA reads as TGCGCCAGCAGCTTGTCGGCTAATTCACCCCAGTACTTC. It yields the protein CASSLSANSPQYF.

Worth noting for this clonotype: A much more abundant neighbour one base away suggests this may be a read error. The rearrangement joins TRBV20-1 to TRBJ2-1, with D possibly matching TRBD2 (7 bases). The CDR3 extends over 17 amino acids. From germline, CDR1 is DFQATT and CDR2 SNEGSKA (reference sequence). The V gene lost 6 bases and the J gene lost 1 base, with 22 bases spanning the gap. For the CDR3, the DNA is TGCAGTGCAAGAAGGGGGACTACTCTGAGATCCTACAATGAGCAGTTCTTC. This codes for CSARRGTTLRSYNEQFF.

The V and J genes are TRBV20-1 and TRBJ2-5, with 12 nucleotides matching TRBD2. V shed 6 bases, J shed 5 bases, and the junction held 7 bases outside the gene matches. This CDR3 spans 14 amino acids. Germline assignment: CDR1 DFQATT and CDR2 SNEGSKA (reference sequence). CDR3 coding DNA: TGCAGTGCCGTGACTAGCGGGGGCTGGGAGACCCAGTACTTC. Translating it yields CSAVTSGGWETQYF.

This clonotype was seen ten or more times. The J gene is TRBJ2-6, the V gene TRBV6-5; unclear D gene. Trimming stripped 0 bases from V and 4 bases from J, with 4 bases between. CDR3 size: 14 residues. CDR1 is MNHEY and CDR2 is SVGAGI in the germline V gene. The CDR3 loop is CASSYSGGANVLTF. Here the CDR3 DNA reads TGTGCCAGCAGTTACTCGGGAGGGGCCAACGTCCTGACTTTC.

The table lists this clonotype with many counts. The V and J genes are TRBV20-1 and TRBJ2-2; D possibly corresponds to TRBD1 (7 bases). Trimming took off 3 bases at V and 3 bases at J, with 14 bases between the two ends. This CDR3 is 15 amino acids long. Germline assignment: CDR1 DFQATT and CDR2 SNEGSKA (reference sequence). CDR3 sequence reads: CSASTSQGDTGELFF. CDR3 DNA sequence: TGCAGTGCTAGCACTAGCCAGGGGGACACCGGGGAGCTGTTTTTT.

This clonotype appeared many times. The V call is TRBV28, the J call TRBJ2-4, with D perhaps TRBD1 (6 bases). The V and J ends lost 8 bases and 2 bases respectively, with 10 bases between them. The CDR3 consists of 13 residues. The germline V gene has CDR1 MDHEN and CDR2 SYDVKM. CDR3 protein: CASRTGTKNIQYF. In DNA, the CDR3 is TGTGCCAGCCGAACAGGGACCAAAAACATTCAGTACTTC. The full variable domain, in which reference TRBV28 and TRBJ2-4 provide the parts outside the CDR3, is DVKVTQSSRYLVKRTGEKVFLECVQDMDHENMFWYRQDPGLGLRLIYFSYDVKMKEKGDIPEGYSVSREKKERFSLILESASTNQTSMYLCASRTGTKNIQYFGAGTRLSVL.

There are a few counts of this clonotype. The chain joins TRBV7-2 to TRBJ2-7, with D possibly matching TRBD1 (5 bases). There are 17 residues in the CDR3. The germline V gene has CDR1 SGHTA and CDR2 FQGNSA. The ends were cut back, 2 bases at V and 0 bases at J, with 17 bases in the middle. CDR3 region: CASSLPVGAANSYEQYF. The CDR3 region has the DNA TGTGCCAGCAGCTTACCGGTTGGGGCGGCCAACTCCTACGAGCAGTACTTC.

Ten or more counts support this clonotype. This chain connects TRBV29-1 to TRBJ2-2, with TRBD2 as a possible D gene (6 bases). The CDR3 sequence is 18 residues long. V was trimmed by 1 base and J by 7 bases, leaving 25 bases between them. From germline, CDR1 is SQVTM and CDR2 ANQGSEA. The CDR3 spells CSVEVGQRAGLVSGELFF. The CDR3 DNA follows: TGCAGCGTTGAAGTGGGCCAGAGGGCGGGGCTCGTCAGCGGGGAGCTGTTTTTT.

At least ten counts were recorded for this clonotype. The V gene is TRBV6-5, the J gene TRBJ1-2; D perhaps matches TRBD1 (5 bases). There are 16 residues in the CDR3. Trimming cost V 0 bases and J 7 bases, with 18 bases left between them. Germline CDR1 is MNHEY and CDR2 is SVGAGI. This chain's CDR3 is CASSYSMGRMGAGYTF. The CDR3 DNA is TGTGCCAGCAGTTACTCGATGGGGCGCATGGGAGCTGGCTACACCTTC.